These T cell receptor beta chains were read from a single sample in a study of cytomegalovirus exposure and HLA in healthy donors. The table came from immunoSEQ multiplex PCR; TCRdb's copy has only in-frame clones and leaves some out. The data hold 170,000 or so clones, with 75% to 85% observed a single time. The sample consisted of PBMCs. These receptor sequences come from a woman aged 45-60 years in good health and CMV-seropositive. The CDR3 runs from the conserved cysteine through the conserved F or W. D genes are given only for firm matches.

V gene	J gene	D gene	CDR3 DNA	CDR3 protein
TRBV5-4	TRBJ1-6	NA	TGTGCCAGCAGCCTGGACCGAGCCTCCTATAATTCACCCCTCCACTTT	CASSLDRASYNSPLHF
TRBV5-1	TRBJ2-2	TRBD1	TGCGCCAGCAGCTGGACAGGGCCCGGGGAGCTGTTTTTT	CASSWTGPGELFF
TRBV6-1	TRBJ2-7	NA	TGTGCCAGCAGTGATCGGATGGACCAGGGGCAAACCACCTACGAGCAGTACTTC	CASSDRMDQGQTTYEQYF
TRBV2	TRBJ1-6	NA	TGTGCCAGCAAGTACGCTTCTACGAGCTCCTATAATTCACCCCTCCACTTT	CASKYASTSSYNSPLHF
TRBV19	TRBJ1-2	NA	TGTGCCAGTACCGGACTCGGGGGAGTTTGGGGCTACACCTTC	CASTGLGGVWGYTF
TRBV5-1	TRBJ2-3	NA	TGCGCCAGCAGCTTGGGCCAGGTTACAGATACGCAGTATTTT	CASSLGQVTDTQYF
TRBV4-1	TRBJ2-1	TRBD1	TGCGCCAGCAGCCCCACCCCAGGGGGCTCCGTTATAATCCATGAGCAGTTCTTC	CASSPTPGGSVIIHEQFF
TRBV7-9	TRBJ2-2	TRBD2	TGTGCCAGCAGCATACCCATCGGACTAGTGAGCGGGGAGCTGTTTTTT	CASSIPIGLVSGELFF
TRBV10-3	TRBJ2-2	NA	TGTGCCATCATGAGGCAGGGCGACAGATACACCGGGGAGCTGTTTTTT	CAIMRQGDRYTGELFF
TRBV7-6	TRBJ1-2	NA	TGTGCCAGCAGCTCCAGTTCCCAGACAATAGGCTACACCTTC	CASSSSSQTIGYTF
TRBV6-1	TRBJ2-7	TRBD1	TGTGCCAGCAAAGGGGGCGGATACGAGCAGTACTTC	CASKGGGYEQYF
TRBV19	TRBJ1-5	NA	TGTGCCAGTAGTATTCTAACTCAGCCCCAGCATTTT	CASSILTQPQHF